This T cell receptor beta chain was sequenced for a study of tumor-infiltrating lymphocytes in primary liver carcinoma. Points on this clonotype: Its antigen is still unknown. One end of the junction fails to match germline, which may point to a read error.

Germline DNA was also extracted, with blood RNA taken from unsorted whole blood. No treatment had been given to the patients, who were chronically infected with HBV. Regarding the study as a whole: Significantly larger top-250-clone fractions were found in tumors than in blood (p = 0.039). Lesser overlap characterized tumor-adjacent and tumor-blood pairs relative to tumor region pairs. In the absence of sorting, bulk samples left CD4+ and CD8+ repertoires uncompared.

CDR3 length: 14 residues. CDR1 and CDR2 (germline): SGHNT, YENEEA. From approximately 0.5 ug of total RNA, TCR beta-specific cDNA was reverse-transcribed using a constant-region primer. Amplification in three nested multiplex PCR rounds with slightly modified ARM-PCR gave rise to TCR beta libraries. Forward primers for TRBV1-TRBV30 and a C-beta reverse primer served the first two PCR rounds, at 10 cycles each. TCRdb redid the calling of the multiplex PCR reads with MiXCR, one entry per CDR3 protein. The sample has 150,000 to 200,000 distinct CDR3 sequences, 50% to 75% seen once. Sample: peripheral blood. This TCR derives from a middle-aged man with primary liver carcinoma and hepatitis B virus infection. The chain links TRBV11-3 to TRBJ2-3; 7 positions match TRBD2. The CDR3 here is CASSLGGSLDKQYF. The CDR3 DNA reads as TGCGCCAGCAGCCTCGGGGGGAGCCTCGATAAGCAGTATTTT.